The clone carrying this T cell receptor beta chain was seen a handful of times. The antigen is not known. This record belongs to a study of T-cell reconstitution after alpha-beta-depleted transplantation in children. Study results and caveats: Where alpha-beta T cells came from about two months after transplant was reportedly several hundred expanded graft clones. Newly produced T cells mostly provided counts and TCRbeta diversity after one year, as hyperexpanded clones declined. Some patients' high day-60 TCRbeta diversity was traced to surviving recipient T cells and thymic progenitors.

For TCRbeta, the library was prepared with unique molecular identifiers. TCRdb reanalysed the PCR reads using MiXCR and keeps one entry per CDR3 protein. The data hold approximately 120,000 distinct CDR3 sequences, with roughly 10% observed a single time. V lost 6 bases to trimming and J lost 4 bases, with 9 bases between them. The germline V gene has CDR1 DFQATT and CDR2 SNEGSKA (reference sequence). This CDR3 contains 12 residues. The receptor's source is a girl in the first two years of life who had a stem cell transplant for combined immunodeficiency, so the T cells may come from the graft donor. The input for sequencing was PBMCs, mostly from graft donor cells, taken 180 days after TCRalphabeta/CD19-depleted stem cell transplant. The rearrangement links TRBV20-1 to TRBJ2-2; tentative D call: TRBD2 (5 bases). CDR3 bases: TGCAGTGCGACTAAACCCACCGGGGAGCTGTTTTTT. Its protein is CSATKPTGELFF.